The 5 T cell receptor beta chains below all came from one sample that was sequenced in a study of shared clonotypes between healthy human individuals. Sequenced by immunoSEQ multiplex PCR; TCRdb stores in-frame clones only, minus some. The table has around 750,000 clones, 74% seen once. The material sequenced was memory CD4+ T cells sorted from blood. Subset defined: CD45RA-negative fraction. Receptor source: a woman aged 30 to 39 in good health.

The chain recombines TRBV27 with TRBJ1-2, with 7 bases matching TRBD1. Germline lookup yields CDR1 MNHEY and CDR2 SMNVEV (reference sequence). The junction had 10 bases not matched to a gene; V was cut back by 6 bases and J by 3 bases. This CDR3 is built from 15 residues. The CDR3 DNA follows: TGTGCCAGCAGATCCACAGGGGTACCGGACTATGGCTACACCTTC. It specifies CASRSTGVPDYGYTF.

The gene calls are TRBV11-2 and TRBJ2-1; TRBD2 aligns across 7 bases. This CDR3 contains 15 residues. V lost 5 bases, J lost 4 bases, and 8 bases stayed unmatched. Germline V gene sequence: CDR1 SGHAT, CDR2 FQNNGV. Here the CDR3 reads CASSKGASGYNEQFF. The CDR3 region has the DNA TGTGCCAGCAGCAAAGGGGCTAGCGGATACAATGAGCAGTTCTTC. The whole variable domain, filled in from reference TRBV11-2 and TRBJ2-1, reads EAGVAQSPRYKIIEKRQSVAFWCNPISGHATLYWYQQILGQGPKLLIQFQNNGVVDDSQLPKDRFSAERLKGVDSTLKIQPAKLEDSAVYLCASSKGASGYNEQFFGPGTRLTVL.

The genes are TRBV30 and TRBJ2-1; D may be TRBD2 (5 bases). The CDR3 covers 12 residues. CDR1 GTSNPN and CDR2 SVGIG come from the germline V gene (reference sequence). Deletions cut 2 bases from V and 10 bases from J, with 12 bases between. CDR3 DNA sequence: TGTGCCTGGAGTAGCGGACTCAGGGAGCAGTTCTTC. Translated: CAWSSGLREQFF. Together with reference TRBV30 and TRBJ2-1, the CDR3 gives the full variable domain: SQTIHQWPATLVQPVGSPLSLECTVEGTSNPNLYWYRQAAGRGLQLLFYSVGIGQISSEVPQNLSASRPQDRQFILSSKKLLLSDSGFYLCAWSSGLREQFFGPGTRLTVL.

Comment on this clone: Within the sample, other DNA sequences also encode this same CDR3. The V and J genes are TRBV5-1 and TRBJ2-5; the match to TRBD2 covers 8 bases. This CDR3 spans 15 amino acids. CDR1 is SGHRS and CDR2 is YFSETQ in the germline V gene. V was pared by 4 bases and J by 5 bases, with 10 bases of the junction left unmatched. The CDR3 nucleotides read TGCGCCAGCAGCGGAGGGGTGGGCGGGGGGGAGACCCAGTACTTC. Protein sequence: CASSGGVGGGETQYF. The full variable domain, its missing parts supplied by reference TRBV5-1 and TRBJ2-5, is KAGVTQTPRYLIKTRGQQVTLSCSPISGHRSVSWYQQTPGQGLQFLFEYFSETQRNKGNFPGRFSGRQFSNSRSEMNVSTLELGDSALYLCASSGGVGGGETQYFGPGTRLLVL.

This CDR3 is CASRTGWGQETQYF. In DNA form, the CDR3 reads TGTGCCAGCAGGACAGGGTGGGGCCAAGAGACCCAGTACTTC. V is TRBV6-5 and J is TRBJ2-5, with 7 bases lining up with TRBD1. This CDR3 has 14 amino acids. Germline assignment: CDR1 MNHEY and CDR2 SVGAGI. V shed 6 bases, J shed 1 base, and the junction held 5 bases outside the gene matches.